The present TCR beta chain was sequenced within a study of blood T cell repertoires in COVID-19. Study at large: Whether acute or convalescent, the COVID-19 samples came from the United States, Italy and Spain.

Assay: immunoSEQ multiplex PCR; the TCRdb copy retains only in-frame clones and omits some. In the table there are tens of thousands of clones, approximately 80% of which are singletons. CDR3 length equals 17 residues. Germline values: CDR1 SQVTM, CDR2 ANQGSEA. V trimming: 3 bases; J trimming: 1 base; junction bases outside the gene matches: 7. The TCR originated in a man at least 80 years old with acute or convalescent COVID-19. The gene calls are TRBV29-1 and TRBJ2-1; 12 nucleotides align to TRBD2. The material sequenced was peripheral blood. The chain's CDR3 is CSVDTLAGGSSYNEQFF. CDR3 DNA sequence: TGCAGCGTTGATACACTAGCGGGAGGCTCTTCCTACAATGAGCAGTTCTTC.